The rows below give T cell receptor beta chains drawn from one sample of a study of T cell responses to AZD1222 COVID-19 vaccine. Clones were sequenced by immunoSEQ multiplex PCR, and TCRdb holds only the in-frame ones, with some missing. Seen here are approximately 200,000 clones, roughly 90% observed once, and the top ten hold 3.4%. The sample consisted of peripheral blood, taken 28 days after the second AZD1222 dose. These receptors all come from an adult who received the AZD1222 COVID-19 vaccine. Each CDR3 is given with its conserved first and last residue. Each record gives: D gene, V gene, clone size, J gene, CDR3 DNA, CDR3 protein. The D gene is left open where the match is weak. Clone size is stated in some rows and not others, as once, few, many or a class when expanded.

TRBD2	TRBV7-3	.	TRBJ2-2	TGTGCCAGCAGCTTAATTGGGCTAGCGGGGCAGAACACCGGGGAGCTGTTTTTT	CASSLIGLAGQNTGELFF
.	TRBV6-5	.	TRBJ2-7	TGTGCCACCAGCCGCAACAGCCCCTACGAGCAGTACTTC	CATSRNSPYEQYF
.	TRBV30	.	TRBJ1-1	TGTGCCTCAAAACGCGCAAACACTGAGGCTTTCTTT	CASKRANTEAFF
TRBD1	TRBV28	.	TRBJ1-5	TGTGCCAGCAGACTCCTACCGGGACAGGGGAGCAATCAGCCCCAGCATTTT	CASRLLPGQGSNQPQHF
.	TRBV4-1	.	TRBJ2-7	TGCGCCAGCAGCCAAGATCCCGGGACGAAGCCCCACGAGCAGTACTTC	CASSQDPGTKPHEQYF
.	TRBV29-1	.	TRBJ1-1	TGCAGCTCCCAAAAGAGGTTATTGAACACTGAAGCTTTCTTT	CSSQKRLLNTEAFF
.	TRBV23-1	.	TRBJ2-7	TGCGCCAGCGTGGGGACACGTGTTGAGGGTAGTACGTACTTC	CASVGTRVEGSTYF
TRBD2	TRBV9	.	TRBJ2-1	TGTGCCAGCAGCGTAGGCGGGAGGGCCTCCCGGAATGAGCAGTTCTTC	CASSVGGRASRNEQFF
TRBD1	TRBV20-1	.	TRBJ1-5	TGCAGTGCTAGTGTGGGACAGGGGTTCATGCAGCCCCAGCATTTT	CSASVGQGFMQPQHF
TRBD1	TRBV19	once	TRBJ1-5	TGTGCCAGTAAGAAACAGGGGTACAATCAGCCCCAGCATTTT	CASKKQGYNQPQHF
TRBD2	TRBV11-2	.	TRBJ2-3	TGTGCCAGCAGCCGCGTCGGGGGGACGGCTCGTCTCGCGCAGTATTTT	CASSRVGGTARLAQYF
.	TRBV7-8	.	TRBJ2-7	TGTGCCAGCAGCTTTAGGGACGAGCAGTACTTC	CASSFRDEQYF
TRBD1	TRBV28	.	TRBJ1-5	TGTGCCACCAAAAGGGACAGGGGCGGCTATAGCAATCAGCCCCAGCATTTT	CATKRDRGGYSNQPQHF
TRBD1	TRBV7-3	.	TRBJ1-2	TGTGCCAGCAGCTTAATGCCCGGACAGGGGAACGGCTACACCTTC	CASSLMPGQGNGYTF
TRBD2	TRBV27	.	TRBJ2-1	TGTGCCAGCAGGGGGAGGGGTAACTCCTACAATGAGCAGTTCTTC	CASRGRGNSYNEQFF
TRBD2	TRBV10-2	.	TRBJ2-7	TGCGCCAGCAGTGGCGGGGGGGCCGTACGGTACTTC	CASSGGGAVRYF
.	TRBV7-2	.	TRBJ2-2	TGTGCCAGCAGCTTGGCCAGGGACATCCGCGGGGAGCTGTTTTTT	CASSLARDIRGELFF
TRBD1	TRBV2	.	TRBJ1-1	TGTGCCAGCAGAAGGACAGGAACCACCGGGCCTTTCTTT	CASRRTGTTGPFF
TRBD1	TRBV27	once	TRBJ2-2	TGTGCCAGCAGTCTTTACAGGGGGCCACCGGCGAACACCGGGGAGCTGTTTTTT	CASSLYRGPPANTGELFF
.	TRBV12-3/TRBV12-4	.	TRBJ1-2	TGTGCCAGCAGTTTAGATGGCTACACCTTC	CASSLDGYTF
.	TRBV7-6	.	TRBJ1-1	TGTGCCAGCAGCTTAGGACAGATGAACACTGAAGCTTTCTTT	CASSLGQMNTEAFF
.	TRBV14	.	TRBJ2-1	TGTGCCAGCAGCCAAGCCCGGGACACATACAATGAGCAGTTCTTC	CASSQARDTYNEQFF
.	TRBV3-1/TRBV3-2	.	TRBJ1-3	TGTGCCAGCAGCCCGACTTCCTTCGACAGCTCCCGTTGTACCATATATTTT	CASSPTSFDSSRCTIYF
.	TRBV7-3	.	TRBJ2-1	TGTGCCAGCAGCCTAGATGGGGGGTCCTACAATGAGCAGTTCTTC	CASSLDGGSYNEQFF
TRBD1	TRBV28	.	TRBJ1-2	TGTGCCAGCAGTCCCGACGGGACAGGGGCCTATGGCTACACCTTC	CASSPDGTGAYGYTF
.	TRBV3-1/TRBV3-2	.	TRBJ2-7	TGTGCCAGCAGCCCGATCTACGAGCAGTACTTC	CASSPIYEQYF
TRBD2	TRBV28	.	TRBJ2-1	TGTGCCAGCACACACCTAGCGGGAGGTTTGTACAATGAGCAGTTCTTC	CASTHLAGGLYNEQFF
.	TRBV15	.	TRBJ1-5	TGTGCCACCAGCAGCGGGGGCACGAATCAGCCCCAGCATTTT	CATSSGGTNQPQHF
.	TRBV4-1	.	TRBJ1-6	TGCGCCAGCAGCCAAGTCCGGGGGAACTCACCCCTCCACTTT	CASSQVRGNSPLHF
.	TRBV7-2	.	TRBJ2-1	TGTGCCAGCGGAACAGGTTTTTGGGCCGATGAGCAGTTCTTC	CASGTGFWADEQFF
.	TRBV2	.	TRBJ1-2	TGTGCCAGCAGTGATCGTCAGGGCTATGGCTACACCTTC	CASSDRQGYGYTF
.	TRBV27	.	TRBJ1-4	TGTGCCAGCAGTCCCACCTTGGGGACGGACCAAAAACTGTTTTTT	CASSPTLGTDQKLFF
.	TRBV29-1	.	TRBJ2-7	TGCAGCGTTAACAGGGCGGGCGAGCAGTACTTC	CSVNRAGEQYF
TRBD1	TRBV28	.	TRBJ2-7	TGTGCCAGCAGTTTGAGCCGGGACAGGGGATCCTACGAGCAGTACTTC	CASSLSRDRGSYEQYF
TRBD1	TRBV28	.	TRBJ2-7	TGTGCCAGCAGTTCACCGGGACAGGGCCACTCCTACGAGCAGTACTTC	CASSSPGQGHSYEQYF
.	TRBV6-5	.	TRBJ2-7	TGTGCCAGCAGTTACACTGCGTTGGAGCAGTACTTC	CASSYTALEQYF
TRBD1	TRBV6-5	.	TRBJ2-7	TGTGCCAGCAGGCTCGGACAGGGTACGGTGCAGTACTTC	CASRLGQGTVQYF
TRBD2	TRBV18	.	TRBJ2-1	TGTGCCAGCTCTATACAGCGGGATTGGGGGGACAATGAGCAGTTCTTC	CASSIQRDWGDNEQFF
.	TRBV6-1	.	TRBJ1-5	TGTTCAATACAGGGAACGTCTAATCAGCCCCAGCATTTT	CSIQGTSNQPQHF
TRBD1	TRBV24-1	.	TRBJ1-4	TGTGCCACCAGTGAGGGGACAGGGGGAGATGAAAAACTGTTTTTT	CATSEGTGGDEKLFF
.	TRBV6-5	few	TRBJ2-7	TGTGCCAGCAGTTACTCCCAAACCTACGAGCAGTACTTC	CASSYSQTYEQYF
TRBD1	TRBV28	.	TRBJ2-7	TGTGCCAGCAGCACGGACAGGGGGCAAATCTACGAGCAGTACTTC	CASSTDRGQIYEQYF
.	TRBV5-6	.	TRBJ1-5	TGTGCCAGCAGCTTCTCCTCGTCGGGGGGATGGGGCAATCAGCCCCAGCATTTT	CASSFSSSGGWGNQPQHF
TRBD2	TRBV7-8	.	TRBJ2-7	TGTGCCAGCAGCTTAAGACTAGCGCAATCTTACGAGCAGTACTTC	CASSLRLAQSYEQYF
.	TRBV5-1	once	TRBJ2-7	TGCGCCAGCACCGAAAAAGACAGTCGATACGAGCAGTACTTC	CASTEKDSRYEQYF
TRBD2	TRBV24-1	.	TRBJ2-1	TGTGCCACCAGTGATTTGGGGCGGGAGAATGAGCAGTTCTTC	CATSDLGRENEQFF
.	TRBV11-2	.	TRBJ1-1	TGTGCCAGCAGCTTAGTATGGAACACTGAAGCTTTCTTT	CASSLVWNTEAFF
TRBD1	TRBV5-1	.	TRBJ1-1	TGCGCCAGCAGCTTGTTCGGACAGGCTCGGACTGAAGCTTTCTTT	CASSLFGQARTEAFF
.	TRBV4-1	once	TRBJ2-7	TGCGCCAGCAGCCCGGTGGGGGGGCTCGGGCAGTACTTC	CASSPVGGLGQYF
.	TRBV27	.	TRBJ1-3	TGTGCCAGCAGTTTACTCGGCACTCTGGCTGGAAACACCATATATTTT	CASSLLGTLAGNTIYF
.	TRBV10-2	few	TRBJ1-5	TGCGCCAGCCGGGGTTATAGCAATCAGCCCCAGCATTTT	CASRGYSNQPQHF
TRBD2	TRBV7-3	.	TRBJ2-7	TGTGCCAGCAGCTCAGGACTAGCGGGGGAGCAGTACTTC	CASSSGLAGEQYF
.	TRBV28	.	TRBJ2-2	TGTGCCAGCAGTTTATACAGTAGTCCCGGGGAGCTGTTTTTT	CASSLYSSPGELFF
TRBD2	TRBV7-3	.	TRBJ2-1	TGTGCCAGCAGCCGCGAGTCAAGGACTAGCGGATCTTACAATGAGCAGTTCTTC	CASSRESRTSGSYNEQFF
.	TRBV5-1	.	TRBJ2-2	TGCGCCACCAGGCCCGATAACACCGGGGAGCTGTTTTTT	CATRPDNTGELFF
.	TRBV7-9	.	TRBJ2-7	TGTGCCAGCAGCAGAGAGGACTCGCAGTCCCGCTTGTACGAGCAGTACTTC	CASSREDSQSRLYEQYF
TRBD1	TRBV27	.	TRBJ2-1	TGTGCCAGCAGTTTGGGACAGGGCAGGAGGAATGAGCAGTTCTTC	CASSLGQGRRNEQFF
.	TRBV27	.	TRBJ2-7	TGTGCCAGCAGTTCCTCGGTGTACGAGCAGTACTTC	CASSSSVYEQYF
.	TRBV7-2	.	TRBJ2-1	TGTGCCAGCAGCTTACGGAGCGGCTACAATGAGCAGTTCTTC	CASSLRSGYNEQFF